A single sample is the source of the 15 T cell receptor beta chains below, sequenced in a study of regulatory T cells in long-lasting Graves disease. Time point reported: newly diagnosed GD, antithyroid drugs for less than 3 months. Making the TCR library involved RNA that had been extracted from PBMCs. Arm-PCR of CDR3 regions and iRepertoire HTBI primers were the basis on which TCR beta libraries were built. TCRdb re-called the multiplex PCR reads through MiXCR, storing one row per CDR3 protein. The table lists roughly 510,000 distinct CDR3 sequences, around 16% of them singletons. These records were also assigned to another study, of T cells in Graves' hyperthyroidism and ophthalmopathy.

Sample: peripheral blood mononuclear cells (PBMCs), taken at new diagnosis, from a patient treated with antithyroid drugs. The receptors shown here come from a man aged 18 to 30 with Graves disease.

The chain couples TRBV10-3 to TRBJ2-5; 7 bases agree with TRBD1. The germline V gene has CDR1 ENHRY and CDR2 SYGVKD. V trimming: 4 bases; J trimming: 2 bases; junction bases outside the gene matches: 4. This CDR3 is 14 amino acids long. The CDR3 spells CAISVARGQETQYF. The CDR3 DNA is TGTGCCATCAGTGTCGCCAGGGGGCAAGAGACCCAGTACTTC.

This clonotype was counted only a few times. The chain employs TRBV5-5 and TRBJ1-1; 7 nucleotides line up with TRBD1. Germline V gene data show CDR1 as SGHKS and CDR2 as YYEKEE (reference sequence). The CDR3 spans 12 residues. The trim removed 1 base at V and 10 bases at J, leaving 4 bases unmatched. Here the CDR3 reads CASSLKGAGAFF. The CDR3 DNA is TGTGCCAGCAGCTTGAAGGGGGCTGGAGCTTTCTTT. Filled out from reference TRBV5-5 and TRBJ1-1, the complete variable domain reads DAGVTQSPTHLIKTRGQQVTLRCSPISGHKSVSWYQQVLGQGPQFIFQYYEKEERGRGNFPDRFSARQFPNYSSELNVNALLLGDSALYLCASSLKGAGAFFGQGTRLTVV.

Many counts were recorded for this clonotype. The CDR3 DNA is TGTGCCAGCAGCTTCGACAGGGGGTTGGAGACCCAGTACTTC. The encoded protein is CASSFDRGLETQYF. V usage is TRBV7-2 and J usage is TRBJ2-5, with 9 bases identical to TRBD1. This CDR3 is 14 amino acids long. After removal of 3 bases from V and 5 bases from J, the junction contained 4 bases not matched to a gene. CDR1 SGHTA and CDR2 FQGNSA come from the germline V gene.

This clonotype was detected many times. Here the CDR3 reads CASSNMGIGGYTF. Written as DNA, the CDR3 is TGTGCCAGCAGCAACATGGGAATTGGTGGCTACACCTTC. The V and J genes are TRBV7-3 and TRBJ1-2; D remains unclear. CDR1 is SGHTA and CDR2 is FQGTGA in the germline V gene. Trimming took off 5 bases at V and 7 bases at J, with 14 bases between the two ends. This CDR3 is 13 amino acids long.

CDR3 region: CASSQEPASSDTQYF. CDR3 DNA sequence: TGTGCCAGCAGCCAAGAACCAGCGTCATCAGATACGCAGTATTTT. This chain uses TRBV14 with TRBJ2-3; D not certain. Looked up from germline, CDR1 is SGHDN and CDR2 is FVKESK. This CDR3 is 15 amino acids long. Deletions cut 0 bases from V and 4 bases from J, with 11 bases between.

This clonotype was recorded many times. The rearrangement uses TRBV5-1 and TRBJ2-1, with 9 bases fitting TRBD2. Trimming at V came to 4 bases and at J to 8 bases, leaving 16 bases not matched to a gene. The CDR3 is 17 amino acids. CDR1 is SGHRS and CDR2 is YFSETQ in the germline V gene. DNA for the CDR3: TGCGCCAGCAGCCCTAGATCCCTAGCGGGAAGGGTGGATGAGCAGTTCTTC. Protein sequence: CASSPRSLAGRVDEQFF. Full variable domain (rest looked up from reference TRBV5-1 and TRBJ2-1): KAGVTQTPRYLIKTRGQQVTLSCSPISGHRSVSWYQQTPGQGLQFLFEYFSETQRNKGNFPGRFSGRQFSNSRSEMNVSTLELGDSALYLCASSPRSLAGRVDEQFFGPGTRLTVL.

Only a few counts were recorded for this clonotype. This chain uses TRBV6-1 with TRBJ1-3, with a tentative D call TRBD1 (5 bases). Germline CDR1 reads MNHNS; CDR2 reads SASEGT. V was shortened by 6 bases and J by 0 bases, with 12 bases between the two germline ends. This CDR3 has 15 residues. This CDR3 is CASSRQGFSGNTIYF. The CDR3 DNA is TGTGCCAGCAGCCGTCAGGGTTTCTCTGGAAACACCATATATTTT.

The CDR3 reads CASSFVHEQFF. For the CDR3, the DNA is TGTGCCAGCAGTTTTGTGCATGAGCAGTTCTTC. The rearrangement joins TRBV12-3 or TRBV12-4 to TRBJ2-1; D uncertain. V lost 3 bases to trimming and J lost 8 bases, with 5 bases between them. The length of the CDR3 is 11 residues.

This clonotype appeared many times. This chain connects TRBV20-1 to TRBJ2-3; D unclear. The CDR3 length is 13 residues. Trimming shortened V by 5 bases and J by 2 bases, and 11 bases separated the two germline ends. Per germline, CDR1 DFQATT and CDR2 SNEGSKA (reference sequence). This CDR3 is CSAPQVLTDTQYF. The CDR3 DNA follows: TGCAGTGCTCCGCAGGTCCTCACAGATACGCAGTATTTT.

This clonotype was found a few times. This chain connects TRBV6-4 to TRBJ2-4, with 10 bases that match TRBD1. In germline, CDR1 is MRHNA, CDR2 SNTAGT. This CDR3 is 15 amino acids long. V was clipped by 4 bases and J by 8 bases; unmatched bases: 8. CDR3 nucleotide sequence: TGTGCCAGCAGTGCTCCGGGACAGGGGTCGCACATTCAGTACTTC. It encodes CASSAPGQGSHIQYF.

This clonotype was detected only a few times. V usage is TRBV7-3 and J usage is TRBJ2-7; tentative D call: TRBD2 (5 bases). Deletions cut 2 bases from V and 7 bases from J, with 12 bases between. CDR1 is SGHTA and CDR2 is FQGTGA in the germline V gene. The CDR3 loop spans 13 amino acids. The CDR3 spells CASSLEGPSEQYF. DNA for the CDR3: TGTGCCAGCAGCTTAGAGGGCCCCTCTGAGCAGTACTTC.

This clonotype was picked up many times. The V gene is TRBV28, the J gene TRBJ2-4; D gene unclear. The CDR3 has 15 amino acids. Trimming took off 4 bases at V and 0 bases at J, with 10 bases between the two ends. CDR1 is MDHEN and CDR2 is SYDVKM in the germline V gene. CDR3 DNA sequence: TGTGCCAGCAGTTCCGGTTCATTAGCCAAAAACATTCAGTACTTC. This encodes CASSSGSLAKNIQYF.

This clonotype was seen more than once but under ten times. The CDR3 DNA sequence: TGTGCCAGCAGATCCGGTGGGGGAAAAGAGACCCAGTACTTC. Protein sequence: CASRSGGGKETQYF. The chain recombines TRBV6-1 with TRBJ2-5, with D perhaps assigned TRBD1 or TRBD2 (5 bases each). The CDR3 spans 14 residues. Germline CDR1 reads MNHNS; CDR2 reads SASEGT. The V and J ends lost 6 bases and 3 bases respectively, with 14 bases between them.

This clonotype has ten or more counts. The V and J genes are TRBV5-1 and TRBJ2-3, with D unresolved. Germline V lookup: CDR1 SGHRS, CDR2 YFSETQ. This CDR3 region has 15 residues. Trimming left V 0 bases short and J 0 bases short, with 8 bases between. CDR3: CASSLAPESTDTQYF. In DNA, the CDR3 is TGCGCCAGCAGCTTGGCCCCGGAGAGCACAGATACGCAGTATTTT.

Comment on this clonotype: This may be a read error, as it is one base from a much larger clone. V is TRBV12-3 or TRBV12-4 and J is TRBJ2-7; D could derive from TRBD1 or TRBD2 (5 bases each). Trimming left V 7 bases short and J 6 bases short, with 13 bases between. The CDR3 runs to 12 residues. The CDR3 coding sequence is TGTGCCAGCATAGGGGACGGGTGCGAGCAGTACTTC. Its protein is CASIGDGCEQYF.